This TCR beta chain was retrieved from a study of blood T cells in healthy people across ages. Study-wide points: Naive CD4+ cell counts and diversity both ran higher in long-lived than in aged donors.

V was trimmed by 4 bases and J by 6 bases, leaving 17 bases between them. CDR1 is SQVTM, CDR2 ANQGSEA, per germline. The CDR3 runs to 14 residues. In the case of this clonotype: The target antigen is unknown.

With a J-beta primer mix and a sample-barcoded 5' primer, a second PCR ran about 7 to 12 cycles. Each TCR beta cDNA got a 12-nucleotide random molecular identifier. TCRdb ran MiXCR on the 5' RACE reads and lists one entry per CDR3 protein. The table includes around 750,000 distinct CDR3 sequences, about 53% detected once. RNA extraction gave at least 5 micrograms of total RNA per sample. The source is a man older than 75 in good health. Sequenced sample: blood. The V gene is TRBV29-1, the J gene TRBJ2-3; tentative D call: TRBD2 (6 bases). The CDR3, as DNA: TGCAGCGTTGCGGGCGGGACCTCTTCGGATACGCAGTATTTT. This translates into CSVAGGTSSDTQYF.